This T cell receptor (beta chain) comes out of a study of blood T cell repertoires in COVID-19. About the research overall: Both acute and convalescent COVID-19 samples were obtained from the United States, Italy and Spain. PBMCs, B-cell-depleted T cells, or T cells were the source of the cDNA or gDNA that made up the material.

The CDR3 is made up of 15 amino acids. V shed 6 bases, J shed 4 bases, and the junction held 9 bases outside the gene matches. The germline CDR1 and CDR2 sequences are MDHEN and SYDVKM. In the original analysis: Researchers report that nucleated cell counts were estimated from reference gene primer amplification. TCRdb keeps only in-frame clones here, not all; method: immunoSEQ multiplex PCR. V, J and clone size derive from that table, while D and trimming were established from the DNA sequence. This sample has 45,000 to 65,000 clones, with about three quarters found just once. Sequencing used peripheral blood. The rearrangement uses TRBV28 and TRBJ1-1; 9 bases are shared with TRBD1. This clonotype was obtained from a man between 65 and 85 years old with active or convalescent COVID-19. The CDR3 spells CASRQHRGHGTEAFF. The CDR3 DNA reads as TGTGCCAGCAGACAACACAGGGGGCACGGCACTGAAGCTTTCTTT.